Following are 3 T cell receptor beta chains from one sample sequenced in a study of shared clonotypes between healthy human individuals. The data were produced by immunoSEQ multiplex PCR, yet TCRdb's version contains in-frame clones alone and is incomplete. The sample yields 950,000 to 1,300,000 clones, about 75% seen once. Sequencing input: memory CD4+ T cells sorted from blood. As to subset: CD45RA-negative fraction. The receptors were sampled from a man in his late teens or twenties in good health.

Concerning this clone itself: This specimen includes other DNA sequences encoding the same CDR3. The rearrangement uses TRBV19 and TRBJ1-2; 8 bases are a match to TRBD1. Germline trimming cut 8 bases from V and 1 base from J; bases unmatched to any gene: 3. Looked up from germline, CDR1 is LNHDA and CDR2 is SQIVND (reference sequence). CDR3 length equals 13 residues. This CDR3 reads CASSRGLNYGYTF. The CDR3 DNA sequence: TGTGCCAGTTCCAGGGGGCTTAACTATGGCTACACCTTC.

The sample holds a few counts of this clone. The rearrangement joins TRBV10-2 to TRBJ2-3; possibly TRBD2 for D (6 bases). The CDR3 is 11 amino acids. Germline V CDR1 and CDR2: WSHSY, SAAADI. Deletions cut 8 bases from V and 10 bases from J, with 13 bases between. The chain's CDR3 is CASGRDFSQYF. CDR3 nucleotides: TGCGCCAGCGGCCGGGACTTCTCGCAGTATTTT.

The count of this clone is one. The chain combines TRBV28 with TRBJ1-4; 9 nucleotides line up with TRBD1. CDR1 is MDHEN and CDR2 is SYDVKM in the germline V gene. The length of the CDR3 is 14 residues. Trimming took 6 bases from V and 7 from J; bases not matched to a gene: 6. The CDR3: CASSWTGEGEKLFF. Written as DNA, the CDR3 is TGTGCCAGCAGCTGGACAGGGGAGGGTGAAAAACTGTTTTTT.